Listed here is a single TCR beta chain. As yet, its antigen is unknown. Trimming stripped 7 bases from V and 3 bases from J, with 12 bases between. This CDR3 contains 12 residues. Germline CDR1 is DFQATT and CDR2 is SNEGSKA (reference sequence). The data were taken from a study of CD8 T cells in ankylosing spondylitis. Regarding the study as a whole: Disease-linked clones, CD8+, were relatively rare in peripheral blood. The study identified a TCR beta motif of roughly eight highly homologous variants that appeared characteristic of ankylosing spondylitis blood. In reactive arthritis synovial fluid and blood, some motif variants had been reported before.

TCRdb re-analysed the 5' RACE reads in MiXCR, keeping a single row per CDR3 protein. This table has over 700,000 distinct CDR3 sequences, 15% to 20% appearing once. The chain has TRBV20-1 and TRBJ2-5; D is undetermined. The sequence derives from a male donor with ankylosing spondylitis. Sequencing used blood, either unsorted or a sorted T cell fraction (not recorded which). The CDR3 nucleotides are TGCAGTGGTCTTGCGGAAGAAGAGACCCAGTACTTC. Amino acids: CSGLAEEETQYF.